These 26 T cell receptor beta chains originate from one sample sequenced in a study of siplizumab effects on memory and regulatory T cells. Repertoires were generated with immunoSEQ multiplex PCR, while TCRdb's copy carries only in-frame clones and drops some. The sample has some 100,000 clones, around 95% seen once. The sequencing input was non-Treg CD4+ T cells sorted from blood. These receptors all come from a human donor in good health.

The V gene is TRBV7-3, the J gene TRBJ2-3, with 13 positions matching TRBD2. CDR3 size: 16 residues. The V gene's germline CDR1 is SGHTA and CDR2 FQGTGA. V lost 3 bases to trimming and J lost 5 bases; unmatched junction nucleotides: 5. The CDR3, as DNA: TGTGCCAGCAGCTTGGGGACTAGCGGGGAAGGAGATACGCAGTATTTT. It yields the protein CASSLGTSGEGDTQYF.

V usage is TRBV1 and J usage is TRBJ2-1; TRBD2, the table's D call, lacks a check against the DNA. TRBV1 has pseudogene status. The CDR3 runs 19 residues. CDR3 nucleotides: TGCACCAGCAGCCAAGAATACGGGGTCCGTCGGACCGTATACAATGAGCAGTTCTTC. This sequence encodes CTSSQEYGVRRTVYNEQFF.

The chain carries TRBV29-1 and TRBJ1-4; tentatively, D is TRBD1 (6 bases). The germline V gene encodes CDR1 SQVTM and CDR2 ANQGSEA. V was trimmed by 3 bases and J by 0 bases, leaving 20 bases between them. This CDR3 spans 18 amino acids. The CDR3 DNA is TGCAGCGTTGAGGACCGGGACACGGGGGACCCAACTAATGAAAAACTGTTTTTT. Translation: CSVEDRDTGDPTNEKLFF.

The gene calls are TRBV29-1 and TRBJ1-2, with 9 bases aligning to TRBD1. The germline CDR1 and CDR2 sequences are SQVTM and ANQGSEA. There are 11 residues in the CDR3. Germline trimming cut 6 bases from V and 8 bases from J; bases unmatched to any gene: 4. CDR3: CSVWDREGYTF. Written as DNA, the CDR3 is TGCAGCGTCTGGGACAGGGAAGGCTACACCTTC.

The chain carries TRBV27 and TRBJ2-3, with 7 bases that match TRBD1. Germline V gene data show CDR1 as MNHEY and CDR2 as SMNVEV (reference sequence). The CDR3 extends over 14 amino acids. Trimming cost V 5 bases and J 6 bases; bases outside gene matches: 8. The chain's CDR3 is CASSIPDRVDTQYF. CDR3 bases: TGTGCCAGCAGTATACCCGACAGGGTGGATACGCAGTATTTT.

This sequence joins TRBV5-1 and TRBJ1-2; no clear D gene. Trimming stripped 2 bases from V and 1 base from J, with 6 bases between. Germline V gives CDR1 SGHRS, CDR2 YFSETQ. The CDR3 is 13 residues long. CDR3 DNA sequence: TGCGCCAGCAGCTTTACTCGTAACTATGGCTACACCTTC. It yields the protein CASSFTRNYGYTF.

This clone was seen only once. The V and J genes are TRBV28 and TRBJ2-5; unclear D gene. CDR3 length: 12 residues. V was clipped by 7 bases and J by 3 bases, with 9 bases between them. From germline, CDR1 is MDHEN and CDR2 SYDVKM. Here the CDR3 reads CASMGSEETQYF. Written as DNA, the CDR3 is TGTGCCAGCATGGGCTCCGAAGAGACCCAGTACTTC.

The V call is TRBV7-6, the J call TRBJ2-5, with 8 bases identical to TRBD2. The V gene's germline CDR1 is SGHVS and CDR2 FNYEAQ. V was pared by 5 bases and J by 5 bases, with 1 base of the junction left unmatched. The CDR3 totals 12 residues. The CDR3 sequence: CASSRGGETQYF. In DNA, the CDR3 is TGTGCCAGCAGCCGCGGGGGGGAGACCCAGTACTTC.

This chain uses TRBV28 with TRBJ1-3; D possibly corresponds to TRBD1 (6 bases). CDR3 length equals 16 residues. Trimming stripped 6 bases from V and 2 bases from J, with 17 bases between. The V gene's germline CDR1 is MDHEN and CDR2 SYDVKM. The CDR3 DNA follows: TGTGCCAGCAGCGCACCAGGGGAATCGGCTGGAAACACCATATATTTT. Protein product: CASSAPGESAGNTIYF.

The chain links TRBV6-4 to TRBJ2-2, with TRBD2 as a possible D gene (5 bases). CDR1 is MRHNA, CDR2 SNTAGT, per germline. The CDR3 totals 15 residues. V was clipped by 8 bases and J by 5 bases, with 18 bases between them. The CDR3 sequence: CASRAEAGLTGELFF. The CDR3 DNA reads TGTGCCAGCCGAGCGGAGGCGGGCTTAACCGGGGAGCTGTTTTTT.

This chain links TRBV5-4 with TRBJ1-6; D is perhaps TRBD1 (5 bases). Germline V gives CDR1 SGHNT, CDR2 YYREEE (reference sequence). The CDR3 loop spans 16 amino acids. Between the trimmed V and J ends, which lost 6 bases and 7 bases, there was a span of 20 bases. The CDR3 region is CASNSRGRERNSPLHF. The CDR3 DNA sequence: TGTGCCAGCAACTCTCGGGGCAGGGAGCGGAATTCACCCCTCCACTTT.

CDR3 DNA sequence: TGTGCCATCAGGGAAGGGACAGCCGCATTGGGGCAGTACTTC. Translated: CAIREGTAALGQYF. This sequence joins TRBV10-3 and TRBJ2-7; 7 nucleotides agree with TRBD1. CDR1 and CDR2 from the germline V gene are ENHRY and SYGVKD. The V segment lost 6 bases and the J segment 9 bases; nucleotides outside the gene matches: 14. CDR3 size: 14 residues.

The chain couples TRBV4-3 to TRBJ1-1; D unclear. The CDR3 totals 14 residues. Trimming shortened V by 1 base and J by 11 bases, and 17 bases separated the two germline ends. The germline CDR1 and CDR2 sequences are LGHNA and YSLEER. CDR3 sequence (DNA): TGCGCCAGCAGCCAAGGGTCCGGGCCCCGGGCGGCTTTCTTT. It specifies CASSQGSGPRAAFF.

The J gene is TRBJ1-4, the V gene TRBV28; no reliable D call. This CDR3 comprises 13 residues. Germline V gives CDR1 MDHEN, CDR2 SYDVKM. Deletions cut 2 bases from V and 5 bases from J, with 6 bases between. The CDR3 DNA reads TGTGCCAGCAGTTTAGGCCTAAATGAAAAACTGTTTTTT. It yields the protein CASSLGLNEKLFF.

CDR3 region: CASSLPGELFF. The CDR3 DNA follows: TGTGCCAGCAGCTTACCCGGGGAGCTGTTTTTT. V usage is TRBV7-9 and J usage is TRBJ2-2; D ambiguous. The CDR3 spans 11 residues. The germline gives CDR1 SEHNR, CDR2 FQNEAQ (reference sequence). The germline V and J ends were trimmed by 2 bases and 6 bases, with 1 base remaining between them.

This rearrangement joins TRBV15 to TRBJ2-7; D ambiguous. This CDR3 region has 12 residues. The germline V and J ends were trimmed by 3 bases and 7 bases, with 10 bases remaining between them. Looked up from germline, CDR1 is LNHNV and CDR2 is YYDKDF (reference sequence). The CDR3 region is CATSRDLEEQYF. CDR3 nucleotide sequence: TGTGCCACCAGCAGGGACCTCGAGGAGCAGTACTTC.

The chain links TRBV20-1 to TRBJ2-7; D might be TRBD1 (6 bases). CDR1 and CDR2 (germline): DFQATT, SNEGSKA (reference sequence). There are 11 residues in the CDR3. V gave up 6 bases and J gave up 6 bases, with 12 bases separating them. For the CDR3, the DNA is TGCAGTGCGACACAGGGTAGCGAGCAGTACTTC. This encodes CSATQGSEQYF.

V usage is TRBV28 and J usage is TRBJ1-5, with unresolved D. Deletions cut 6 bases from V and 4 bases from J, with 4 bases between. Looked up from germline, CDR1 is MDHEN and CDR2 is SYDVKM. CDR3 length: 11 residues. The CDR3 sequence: CASRSNQPQHF. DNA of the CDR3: TGTGCCAGCAGGAGTAATCAGCCCCAGCATTTT.

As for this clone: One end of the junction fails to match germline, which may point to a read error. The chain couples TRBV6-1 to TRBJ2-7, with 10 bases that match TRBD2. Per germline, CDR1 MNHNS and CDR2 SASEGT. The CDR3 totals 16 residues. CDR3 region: CAISEPGKLAGNEQYF. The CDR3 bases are TGTGCCATCAGTGAGCCCGGAAAACTAGCGGGGAACGAGCAGTACTTC.

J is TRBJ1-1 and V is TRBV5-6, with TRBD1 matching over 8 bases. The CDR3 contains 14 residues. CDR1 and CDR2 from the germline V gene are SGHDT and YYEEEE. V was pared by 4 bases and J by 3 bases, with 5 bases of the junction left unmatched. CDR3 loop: CASSRGQGDTEAFF. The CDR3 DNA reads TGTGCCAGCAGCCGCGGACAGGGAGACACTGAAGCTTTCTTT.

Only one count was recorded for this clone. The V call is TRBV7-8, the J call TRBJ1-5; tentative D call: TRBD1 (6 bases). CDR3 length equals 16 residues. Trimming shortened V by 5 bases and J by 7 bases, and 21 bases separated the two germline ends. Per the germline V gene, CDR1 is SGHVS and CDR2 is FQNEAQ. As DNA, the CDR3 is TGTGCCAGCAGCCAATACAGGGTTGCCCGAGGGCAGCCCCAGCATTTT. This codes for CASSQYRVARGQPQHF.

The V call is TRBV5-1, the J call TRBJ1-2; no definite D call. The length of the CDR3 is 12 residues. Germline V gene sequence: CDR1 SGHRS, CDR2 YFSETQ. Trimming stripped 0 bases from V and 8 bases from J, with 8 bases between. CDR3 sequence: CASSLERFGYTF. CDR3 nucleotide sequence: TGCGCCAGCAGCTTGGAGAGATTCGGCTACACCTTC.

The CDR3 DNA is TGTGCCAGCAGCGTAGTCGGACAGGGGCGAAATACCGGGGAGCTGTTTTTT. Translation gives CASSVVGQGRNTGELFF. The V gene is TRBV9, the J gene TRBJ2-2, with 9 bases fitting TRBD1. V shed 0 bases, J shed 5 bases, and the junction held 8 bases outside the gene matches. Germline V CDR1 and CDR2: SGDLS, YYNGEE. CDR3 length equals 17 residues.

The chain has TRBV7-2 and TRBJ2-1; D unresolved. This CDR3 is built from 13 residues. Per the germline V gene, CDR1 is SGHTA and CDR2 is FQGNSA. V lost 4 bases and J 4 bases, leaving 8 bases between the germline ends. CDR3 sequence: CASSYHQYNEQFF. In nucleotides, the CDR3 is TGTGCCAGCAGCTACCACCAATACAATGAGCAGTTCTTC.

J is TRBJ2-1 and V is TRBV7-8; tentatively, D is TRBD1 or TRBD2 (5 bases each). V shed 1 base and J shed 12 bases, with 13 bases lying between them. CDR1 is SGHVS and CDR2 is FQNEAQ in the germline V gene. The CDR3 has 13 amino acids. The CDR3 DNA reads TGTGCCAGCAGCTTAGAACCAGGGAGCCCGCAGTTCTTC. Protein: CASSLEPGSPQFF. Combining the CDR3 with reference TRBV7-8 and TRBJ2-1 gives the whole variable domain GAGVSQSPRYKVAKRGQDVALRCDPISGHVSLFWYQQALGQGPEFLTYFQNEAQLDKSGLPSDRFFAERPEGSVSTLKIQRTQQEDSAVYLCASSLEPGSPQFFGPGTRLTVL.

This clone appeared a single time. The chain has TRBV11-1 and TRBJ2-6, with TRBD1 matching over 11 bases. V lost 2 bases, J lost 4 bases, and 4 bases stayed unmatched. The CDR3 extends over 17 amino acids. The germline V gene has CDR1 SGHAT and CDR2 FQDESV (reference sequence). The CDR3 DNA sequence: TGTGCCAGCAGCTTACGGACAGGGGGCTTCGGGGCCAACGTCCTGACTTTC. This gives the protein CASSLRTGGFGANVLTF.